Below, 26 T cell receptor beta chains from the same sample are listed, as sequenced in a study of cytomegalovirus exposure and HLA in healthy donors. PCR employed 60 Vbeta and 13 Jbeta primers. Produced via immunoSEQ multiplex PCR; TCRdb's table is partial and in-frame only. The table has under 170,000 clones, about 60% seen once. Input material: PBMCs. The receptors originated from an older woman in good health and CMV-seropositive.

This chain links TRBV7-9 with TRBJ1-1, with 7 bases identical to TRBD1. Germline lookup yields CDR1 SEHNR and CDR2 FQNEAQ (reference sequence). The CDR3 is 13 amino acids. Trimming cost V 1 base and J 12 bases; bases outside gene matches: 8. The CDR3 coding sequence is TGTGCCAGCAGCTTAGAGGAGACAGGGCCGACTTTCTTT. Protein product: CASSLEETGPTFF. The full variable domain, rest sourced from reference TRBV7-9 and TRBJ1-1, is DTGVSQNPRHKITKRGQNVTFRCDPISEHNRLYWYRQTLGQGPEFLTYFQNEAQLEKSRLLSDRFSAERPKGSFSTLEIQRTEQGDSAMYLCASSLEETGPTFFGQGTRLTVV.

The chain links TRBV7-3 to TRBJ2-5; 9 positions agree with TRBD2. The CDR3 spans 16 residues. Germline V gene sequence: CDR1 SGHTA, CDR2 FQGTGA. J lost 2 bases, V lost 2 bases, and 6 bases had no gene match. The CDR3 nucleotides read TGTGCCAGCAGCTTAGAGGCTAGCGGGGTTCAAGAGACCCAGTACTTC. Its translation is CASSLEASGVQETQYF.

For the CDR3, the DNA is TGTGCCAGCAGCGTAATAGGGGGGGGAAACACTGAAGCTTTCTTT. Translated, it gives CASSVIGGGNTEAFF. This chain uses TRBV9 with TRBJ1-1; D is perhaps TRBD1 (6 bases). V was pared by 1 base and J by 2 bases, with 12 bases between. Germline-derived CDR1 and CDR2 are SGDLS and YYNGEE. CDR3 size: 15 residues. Full variable domain (rest looked up from reference TRBV9 and TRBJ1-1): DSGVTQTPKHLITATGQRVTLRCSPRSGDLSVYWYQQSLDQGLQFLIQYYNGEERAKGNILERFSAQQFPDLHSELNLSSLELGDSALYFCASSVIGGGNTEAFFGQGTRLTVV.

The chain has TRBV4-1 and TRBJ2-7; TRBD2 matches 7 bases. From germline, CDR1 is MGHRA and CDR2 YSYEKL. J gave up 0 bases and V 2 bases, and 1 base lay outside the gene matches. This CDR3 region has 14 residues. The DNA for the CDR3 is TGCGCCAGCAGCCAAACTAGCGACTCCTACGAGCAGTACTTC. This sequence encodes CASSQTSDSYEQYF.

J is TRBJ2-7 and V is TRBV10-1, with 8 bases fitting TRBD1. The CDR3 consists of 15 residues. From germline, CDR1 is WNHNN and CDR2 SYGVQD (reference sequence). V gave up 3 bases and J gave up 2 bases; unmatched junction bases: 6. This CDR3 reads CASSDRAGGAYEQYF. The DNA of the CDR3 is TGCGCCAGCAGTGATCGGGCAGGGGGCGCCTACGAGCAGTACTTC.

This sequence joins TRBV7-9 and TRBJ2-7, with TRBD2 matching 8 bases. Germline-derived CDR1 and CDR2 are SEHNR and FQNEAQ (reference sequence). The trim removed 1 base at V and 3 bases at J, leaving 8 bases unmatched. CDR3 size: 16 residues. The CDR3, as DNA: TGTGCCAGCAGCTTAGTAGTTAGCGGGGTTCTCTACGAGCAGTACTTC. Its translation: CASSLVVSGVLYEQYF.

V usage is TRBV20-1 and J usage is TRBJ2-1; no clear D. The germline V and J ends were trimmed by 3 bases and 10 bases, with 10 bases remaining between them. CDR3 length: 11 amino acids. Germline values: CDR1 DFQATT, CDR2 SNEGSKA (reference sequence). In DNA form, the CDR3 reads TGCAGTGCTAGGGTCAGAATCGAGCAGTTCTTC. It specifies CSARVRIEQFF.

The chain employs TRBV7-2 and TRBJ2-5; 8 bases agree with TRBD2. The end of the DNA aligns better with TRBJ2-7, so the J call may be wrong. The CDR3 contains 17 residues. Germline lookup yields CDR1 SGHTA and CDR2 FQGNSA. The DNA of the CDR3 is TGTGCCAGCAGCTTAGCCGTGGCTGGCGGGAGGCTGAACGAGCAGTACTTC. Residues: CASSLAVAGGRLNEQYF.

CDR3 sequence (DNA): TGTGCCAGCAAGGAGTCGCGGGACGTGGTCCAGTACTTC. Translated, it gives CASKESRDVVQYF. The V call is TRBV2, the J call TRBJ2-7, with D tentatively TRBD2 (6 bases). There are 13 residues in the CDR3. Germline V gives CDR1 SNHLY, CDR2 FYNNEI. V was clipped by 7 bases and J by 10 bases, with 20 bases between them.

The CDR3 region has the DNA TGTGCCAGTAGTGCGCAGGGGGCGCCCGCACTGGGCTATGGCTACACCTTC. Translating gives CASSAQGAPALGYGYTF. The chain uses TRBV19 and TRBJ1-2; TRBD1 matches 8 bases. The germline gives CDR1 LNHDA, CDR2 SQIVND (reference sequence). J lost 4 bases, V lost 5 bases, and 15 bases had no gene match. This CDR3 is 17 amino acids long.

The rearrangement joins TRBV5-1 to TRBJ2-7; TRBD1 might be the D (5 bases). CDR1 and CDR2 (germline): SGHRS, YFSETQ. Trimming took 0 bases from V and 4 from J, leaving 20 bases between them. CDR3 size: 17 residues. CDR3: CASSLVGAAGKSYEQYF. For the CDR3, the DNA is TGCGCCAGCAGCTTGGTAGGGGCAGCCGGCAAGTCTTACGAGCAGTACTTC.

This chain uses TRBV9 with TRBJ1-1; possibly TRBD1 for D (6 bases). Trimming took off 3 bases at V and 5 bases at J, with 11 bases between the two ends. The germline V gene encodes CDR1 SGDLS and CDR2 YYNGEE. The CDR3 contains 13 residues. CDR3 region: CASSGGGRTEAFF. CDR3 sequence (DNA): TGTGCCAGCAGCGGGGGGGGCAGGACTGAAGCTTTCTTT.

This clone appeared a few times. The chain uses TRBV30 and TRBJ2-1; 8 nucleotides match TRBD1. Germline CDR1 reads GTSNPN; CDR2 reads SVGIG (reference sequence). V dropped 1 base and J dropped 12; count of bases not matched to a gene: 5. The CDR3 runs 12 residues. The CDR3 coding sequence is TGTGCCTGGAGTGAGCAGGGGGCCGTGCAGTTCTTC. Protein: CAWSEQGAVQFF.

The chain carries TRBV21-1 and TRBJ2-7; TRBD1 was called by the table and not checked on the DNA. TRBV21-1 has pseudogene status. This CDR3 has 13 residues. The CDR3 spells CASSPSQGFEQYF. CDR3 bases: TGTGCCAGCAGCCCGAGTCAGGGTTTTGAGCAGTACTTC.

This clone was counted a single time. V and J are TRBV9 and TRBJ1-5, with a weak D call TRBD1 (5 bases). The V and J ends lost 0 bases and 0 bases respectively, with 7 bases between them. Germline lookup yields CDR1 SGDLS and CDR2 YYNGEE. The CDR3 covers 15 residues. The CDR3 DNA follows: TGTGCCAGCAGCGTAGGGGGCGTTAGCAATCAGCCCCAGCATTTT. Translated, it gives CASSVGGVSNQPQHF.

The chain joins TRBV7-3 to TRBJ2-7; TRBD2 matches at 10 bases. This CDR3 has 14 residues. V shed 6 bases, J shed 2 bases, and the junction held 4 bases outside the gene matches. In germline, CDR1 is SGHTA, CDR2 FQGTGA. The CDR3 loop reads CASSASGSAYEQYF. The DNA for the CDR3 is TGTGCCAGCAGTGCTAGCGGGAGCGCCTACGAGCAGTACTTC.

This clone was observed a few times. The rearrangement uses TRBV9 and TRBJ2-1; 9 bases match TRBD2. The length of the CDR3 is 15 residues. V lost 4 bases to trimming and J lost 8 bases; unmatched junction nucleotides: 10. Germline values: CDR1 SGDLS, CDR2 YYNGEE. For the CDR3, the DNA is TGTGCCAGCAGCATCAGACTAGCGGAGGCCGATGAGCAGTTCTTC. It encodes CASSIRLAEADEQFF.

Only a few counts were recorded for this clone. The chain recombines TRBV10-3 with TRBJ2-1; 7 bases are shared with TRBD1. CDR3 length equals 13 residues. With V trimmed by 4 bases and J by 7 bases, 4 bases remained unmatched. Germline CDR1 ENHRY, CDR2 SYGVKD. CDR3 nucleotide sequence: TGTGCCATCAGTGGACAGGGAAGGAATGAGCAGTTCTTC. The encoded protein is CAISGQGRNEQFF.

The chain is built from TRBV9 and TRBJ1-2, with D maybe TRBD1 (6 bases). The CDR3 sequence is 15 residues long. Germline-derived CDR1 and CDR2 are SGDLS and YYNGEE. The V and J ends lost 3 bases and 3 bases respectively, with 15 bases between them. The CDR3 here is CASSGEDSLYYGYTF. DNA of the CDR3: TGTGCCAGCAGCGGAGAGGACAGTTTGTACTATGGCTACACCTTC.

DNA for the CDR3: TGTGCCACCAGCAGAGATCTACCGGGAGCCACAGATACGCAGTATTTT. It specifies CATSRDLPGATDTQYF. The genes are TRBV15 and TRBJ2-3, with a weak D call TRBD2 (6 bases). Trimming pared 0 bases from V and 2 bases from J, leaving 12 bases between. The CDR3 is made up of 16 amino acids. The germline gives CDR1 LNHNV, CDR2 YYDKDF (reference sequence).

Only one count was recorded for this clone. The DNA of the CDR3 is TGTGCCAGCAGCCACCTAGAGGACGAGCAGTACTTC. It codes for CASSHLEDEQYF. The chain is built from TRBV28 and TRBJ2-7; D gene unclear. The ends were cut back, 6 bases at V and 5 bases at J, with 11 bases in the middle. The CDR3 is 12 amino acids. Germline values: CDR1 MDHEN, CDR2 SYDVKM.

This clone was seen a single time. CDR3 region: CASSLGLPGQGVMYEQYF. Written as DNA, the CDR3 is TGTGCCAGCAGCTTAGGGCTACCGGGACAGGGGGTTATGTACGAGCAGTACTTC. The chain recombines TRBV7-6 with TRBJ2-7; 11 nucleotides match TRBD1. J gave up 4 bases and V 1 base, and 12 bases lay outside the gene matches. The germline gives CDR1 SGHVS, CDR2 FNYEAQ. CDR3 length: 18 amino acids.

The V call is TRBV5-1, the J call TRBJ1-1; 9 bases fit TRBD1. Germline CDR1 SGHRS, CDR2 YFSETQ. V lost 4 bases, J lost 4 bases, and 8 bases stayed unmatched. The CDR3 has 15 amino acids. The CDR3 is CASSTVQGAGTEAFF. As DNA, the CDR3 is TGCGCCAGCAGCACAGTACAGGGGGCCGGCACTGAAGCTTTCTTT.

The chain combines TRBV5-1 with TRBJ2-1; D call uncertain. The CDR3 runs to 12 residues. V was pared by 0 bases and J by 7 bases, with 5 bases between. Germline-derived CDR1 and CDR2 are SGHRS and YFSETQ. The CDR3 loop is CASSLDGNEQFF. In DNA form, the CDR3 reads TGCGCCAGCAGCTTGGACGGGAATGAGCAGTTCTTC.

This CDR3 is CASSMTGAQHSNQPQHF. In nucleotides, the CDR3 is TGTGCCAGTAGTATGACAGGGGCACAACATAGCAATCAGCCCCAGCATTTT. This rearrangement joins TRBV19 to TRBJ1-5; 8 bases are shared with TRBD1. The V gene end was trimmed by 3 bases and the J gene end by 0 bases; junction bases not matched to a gene: 7. Per germline, CDR1 LNHDA and CDR2 SQIVND (reference sequence). This CDR3 spans 17 amino acids.

The V and J genes are TRBV7-9 and TRBJ2-3; tentative D call: TRBD2 (6 bases). The CDR3 has 15 amino acids. The V end lost 0 bases, the J end lost 2 bases, and 9 bases lay between the germline ends. Germline lookup yields CDR1 SEHNR and CDR2 FQNEAQ (reference sequence). The CDR3 bases are TGTGCCAGCAGCTTAGCGGGCGGGGTCACAGATACGCAGTATTTT. The encoded protein is CASSLAGGVTDTQYF.